This TCR beta chain was sequenced during a study of T-cell memory formation after mild COVID-19 (dated by TCRdb to the early 2020s). About the full investigation: Most TCR sequence clusters were specific to one of the two donors. In two donors, T-cell clones that expanded and contracted after mild COVID-19 were tracked by sequencing TCRalpha and TCRbeta repertoires over time. The cohort was made up of two young adult volunteers, one female and one male, who were previously healthy. Beyond this particular receptor, the publication reports: The second-wave clones that peaked on day 37 were not confirmed to be SARS-CoV-2 specific. The study covered only a couple of mild cases, and larger cohorts including severe cases with pre-infection samples were considered necessary. Clones that contracted from day 15 to 85 showed balanced CD4/CD8 phenotypes, whereas a second wave of clones that expanded from day 15 to 37 leaned towards CD4+. Some responding clones were detected in pre-infection memory, suggesting pre-existing cross-reactive memory T cells joined the SARS-CoV-2 response. Contracting CD4+ clones were located mainly in the CM and EM memory subsets, whereas CD8+ clones were found to be enriched in EMRA.

This clonotype was seen a few times. It lacks a known antigen. Base-call qualities are not available, and no considerably larger clone is one nucleotide away. Ficoll-Paque density gradient centrifugation was the method used to isolate PBMCs. CDR1 is given as SEHNR and CDR2 as FQNEAQ, both from the germline V gene (reference sequence). The CDR3 starts with the cysteine, ends with the phenylalanine, and has 15 residues. Solely the CDR3 DNA is kept, with 45 bases framed from the first base. Clipping removes 1 base from V and 0 bases from J, with 3 as the unmatched junction base count. The data were produced on an Illumina NovaSeq 6000. cDNA libraries for TCRalpha and TCRbeta were prepared by 5'RACE using constant-segment primers, with sample barcodes and unique molecular identifiers added. Trizol reagent was used to extract RNA from every sample. Libraries were amplified in two PCR steps, with a second sample barcode and Illumina TruSeq adapters added in the second step. Sequencing of libraries was performed on an Illumina NovaSeq with 2 x 150 bp paired-end reads. The paper's processing steps were these. Reads were demultiplexed and collapsed into UMI-guided consensus sequences with migec v1.2.7. Using mixcr v2.1.11, UMI consensuses were aligned to TRA and TRB V and J templates and then assembled into clonotypes. A clonotype was counted as expanded or contracted only if both edgeR and NoisET called the change significant, with noise models trained on biological replicates. For edgeR calls, the cutoffs were a false discovery rate-adjusted p below 0.01 and a log2 fold-change threshold of 1. As an exploratory analysis of dynamics, max-normalized trajectories of the 1000 most abundant clonotypes were examined by PCA with hierarchical clustering. Each responding clone was given a CD4 or CD8 phenotype based on the CD4+ and CD8+ repertoires, which had been sequenced separately. In TCRdb, the public reads were trimmed at Q25 with fastp and aligned with MiXCR, with productive beta chains retained. Each record represents a unique CDR3 protein, reported with the most common genes and DNA among its rows. The V and J calls follow TCRdb's processing rather than the paper's. This sample has about 340,000 distinct CDR3 sequences in its table, and approximately 22% of those were observed once. 21% of the sample rests with the top ten.

The rearrangement joined TRBV7-9 to TRBJ2-7, with 7 bases matching TRBD2. This TCR was recovered from a man aged 18 to 35 who had mild COVID-19 (a few samples of this study predate the infection). The sample titles of this study are shuffled in the database, so cell type and time point are left out; the donor was told from shared clones. Sequencing was done on a sample of PBMCs or a T cell subset sorted from them (not recorded which). The DNA is as follows: TGTGCCAGCAGCTTAGACGGGGGGATCTCCTACGAGCAGTACTTC. This gives the protein CASSLDGGISYEQYF.